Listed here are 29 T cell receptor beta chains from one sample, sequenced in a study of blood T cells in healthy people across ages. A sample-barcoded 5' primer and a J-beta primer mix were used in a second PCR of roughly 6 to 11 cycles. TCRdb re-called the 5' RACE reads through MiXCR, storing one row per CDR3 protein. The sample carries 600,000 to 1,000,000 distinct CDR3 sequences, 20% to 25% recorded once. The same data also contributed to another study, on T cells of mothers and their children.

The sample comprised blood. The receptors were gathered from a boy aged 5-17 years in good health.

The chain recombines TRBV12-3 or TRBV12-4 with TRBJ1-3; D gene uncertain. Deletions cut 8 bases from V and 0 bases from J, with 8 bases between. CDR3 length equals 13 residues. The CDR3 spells CASWANSGNTIYF. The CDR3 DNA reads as TGTGCCAGCTGGGCCAACTCTGGAAACACCATATATTTT.

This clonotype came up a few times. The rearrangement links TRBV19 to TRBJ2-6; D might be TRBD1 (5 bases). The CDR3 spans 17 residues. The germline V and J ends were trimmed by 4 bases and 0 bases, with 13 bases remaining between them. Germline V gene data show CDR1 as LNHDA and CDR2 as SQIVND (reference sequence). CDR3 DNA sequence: TGTGCCAGTAGTAGTACAACAGGTAGCTCTGGGGCCAACGTCCTGACTTTC. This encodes CASSSTTGSSGANVLTF. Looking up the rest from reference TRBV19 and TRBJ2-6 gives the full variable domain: DGGITQSPKYLFRKEGQNVTLSCEQNLNHDAMYWYRQDPGQGLRLIYYSQIVNDFQKGDIAEGYSVSREKKESFPLTVTSAQKNPTAFYLCASSSTTGSSGANVLTFGAGSRLTVL.

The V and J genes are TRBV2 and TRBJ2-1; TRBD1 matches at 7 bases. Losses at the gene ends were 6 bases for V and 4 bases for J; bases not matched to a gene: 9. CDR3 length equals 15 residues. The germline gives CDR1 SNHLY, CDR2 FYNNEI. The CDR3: CASSAGTETYNEQFF. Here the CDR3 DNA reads TGTGCCAGCAGCGCCGGGACAGAGACGTACAATGAGCAGTTCTTC.

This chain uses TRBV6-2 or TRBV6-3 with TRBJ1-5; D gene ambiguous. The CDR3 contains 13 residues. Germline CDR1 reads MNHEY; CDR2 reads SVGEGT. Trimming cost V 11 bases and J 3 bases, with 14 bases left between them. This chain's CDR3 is CASRDRVNQPQHF. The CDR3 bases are TGTGCCTCCCGAGACCGCGTCAATCAGCCCCAGCATTTT.

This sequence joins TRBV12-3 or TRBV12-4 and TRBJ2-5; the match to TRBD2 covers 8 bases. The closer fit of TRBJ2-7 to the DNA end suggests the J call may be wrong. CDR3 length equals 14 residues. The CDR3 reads CASSLTRGANEQYF. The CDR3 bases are TGTGCCAGCAGCTTAACGCGGGGGGCCAACGAGCAGTACTTC.

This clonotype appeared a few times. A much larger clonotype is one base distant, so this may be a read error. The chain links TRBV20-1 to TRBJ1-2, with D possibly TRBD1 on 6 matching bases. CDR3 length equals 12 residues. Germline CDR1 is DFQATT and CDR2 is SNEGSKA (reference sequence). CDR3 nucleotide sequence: TGCAGTGCCAGAGCAGGGGTCTATGGCTACACCTTC. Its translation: CSARAGVYGYTF.

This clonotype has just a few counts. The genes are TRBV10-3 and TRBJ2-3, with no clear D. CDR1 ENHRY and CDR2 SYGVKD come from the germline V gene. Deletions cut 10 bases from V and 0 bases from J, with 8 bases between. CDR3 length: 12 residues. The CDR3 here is CATRSSTDTQYF. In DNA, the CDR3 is TGTGCCACAAGGTCTAGCACAGATACGCAGTATTTT.

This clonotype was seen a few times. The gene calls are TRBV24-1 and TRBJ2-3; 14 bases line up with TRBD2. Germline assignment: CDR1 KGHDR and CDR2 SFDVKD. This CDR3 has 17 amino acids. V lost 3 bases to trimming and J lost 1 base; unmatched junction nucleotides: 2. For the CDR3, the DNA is TGTGCCACCAGTGATCCGGGACTAGCGGGGGGCACAGATACGCAGTATTTT. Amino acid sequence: CATSDPGLAGGTDTQYF.

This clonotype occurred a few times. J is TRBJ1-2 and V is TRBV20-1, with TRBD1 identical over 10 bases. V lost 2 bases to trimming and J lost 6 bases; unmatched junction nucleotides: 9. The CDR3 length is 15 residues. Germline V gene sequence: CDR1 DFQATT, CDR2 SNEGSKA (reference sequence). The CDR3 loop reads CSARPWGTGVDGYTF. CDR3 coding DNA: TGCAGTGCTAGACCGTGGGGGACAGGGGTCGATGGCTACACCTTC.

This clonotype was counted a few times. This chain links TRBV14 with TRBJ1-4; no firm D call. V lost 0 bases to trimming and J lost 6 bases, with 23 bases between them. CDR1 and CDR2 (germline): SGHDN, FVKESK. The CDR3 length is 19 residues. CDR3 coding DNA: TGTGCCAGCAGCCAAGAATGGGCCAGGCACCGTGGGGATGATGAAAAACTGTTTTTT. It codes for CASSQEWARHRGDDEKLFF.

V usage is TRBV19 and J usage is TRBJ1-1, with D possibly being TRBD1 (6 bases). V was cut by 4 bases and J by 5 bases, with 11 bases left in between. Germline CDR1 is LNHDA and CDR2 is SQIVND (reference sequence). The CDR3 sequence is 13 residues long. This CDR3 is CASSRSGATEAFF. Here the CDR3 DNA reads TGTGCCAGTAGTAGGTCAGGGGCGACTGAAGCTTTCTTT.

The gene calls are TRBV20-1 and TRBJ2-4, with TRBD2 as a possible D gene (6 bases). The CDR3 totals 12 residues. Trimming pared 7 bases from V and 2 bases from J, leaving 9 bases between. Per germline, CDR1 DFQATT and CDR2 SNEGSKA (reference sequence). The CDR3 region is CSGGLSKNIQYF. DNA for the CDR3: TGCAGTGGGGGACTGTCCAAAAACATTCAGTACTTC.

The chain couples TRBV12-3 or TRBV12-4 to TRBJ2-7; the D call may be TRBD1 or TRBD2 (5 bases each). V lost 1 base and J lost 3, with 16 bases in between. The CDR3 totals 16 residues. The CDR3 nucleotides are TGTGCCAGCAGTTTAGAGGGCCCGGGGCCAAACTACGAGCAGTACTTC. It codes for CASSLEGPGPNYEQYF.

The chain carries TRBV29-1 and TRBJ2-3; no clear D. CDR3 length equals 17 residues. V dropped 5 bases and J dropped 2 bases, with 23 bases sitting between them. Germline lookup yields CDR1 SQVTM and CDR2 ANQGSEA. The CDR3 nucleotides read TGCAGCGTTCCTCAGAAGGACGGCCCATTCCACACAGATACGCAGTATTTT. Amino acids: CSVPQKDGPFHTDTQYF.

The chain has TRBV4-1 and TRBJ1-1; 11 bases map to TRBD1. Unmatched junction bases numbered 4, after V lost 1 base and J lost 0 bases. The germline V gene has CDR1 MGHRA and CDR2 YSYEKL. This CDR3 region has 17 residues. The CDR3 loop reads CASSQGGTGGLNTEAFF. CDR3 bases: TGCGCCAGCAGCCAAGGGGGGACAGGGGGGCTGAACACTGAAGCTTTCTTT.

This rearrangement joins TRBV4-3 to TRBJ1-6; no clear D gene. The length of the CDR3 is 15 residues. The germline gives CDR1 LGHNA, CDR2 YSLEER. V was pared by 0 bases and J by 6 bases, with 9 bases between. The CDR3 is CASSQDKGFNSPLHF. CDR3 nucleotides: TGCGCCAGCAGCCAAGATAAGGGTTTTAATTCACCCCTCCACTTT.

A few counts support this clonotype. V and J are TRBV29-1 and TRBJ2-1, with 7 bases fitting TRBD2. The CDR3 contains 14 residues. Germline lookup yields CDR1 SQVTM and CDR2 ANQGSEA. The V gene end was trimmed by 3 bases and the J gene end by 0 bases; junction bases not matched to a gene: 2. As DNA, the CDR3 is TGCAGCGTTGATGGGGGGGGCTCCTACAATGAGCAGTTCTTC. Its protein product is CSVDGGGSYNEQFF.

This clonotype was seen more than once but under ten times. In DNA form, the CDR3 reads TGTGCCAGCAGCTTAAGGGCCGATCAAGAGACCCAGTACTTC. The encoded protein is CASSLRADQETQYF. The J gene is TRBJ2-5, the V gene TRBV7-2; D call uncertain. V lost 2 bases to trimming and J lost 2 bases, with 9 bases between them. Germline V lookup: CDR1 SGHTA, CDR2 FQGNSA. The CDR3 contains 14 residues.

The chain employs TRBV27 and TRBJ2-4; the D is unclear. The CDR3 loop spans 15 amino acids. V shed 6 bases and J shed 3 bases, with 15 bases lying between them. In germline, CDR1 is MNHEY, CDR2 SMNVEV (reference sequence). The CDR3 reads CASSPLGPGKNIQYF. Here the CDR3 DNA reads TGTGCCAGCAGCCCACTCGGGCCTGGCAAAAACATTCAGTACTTC.

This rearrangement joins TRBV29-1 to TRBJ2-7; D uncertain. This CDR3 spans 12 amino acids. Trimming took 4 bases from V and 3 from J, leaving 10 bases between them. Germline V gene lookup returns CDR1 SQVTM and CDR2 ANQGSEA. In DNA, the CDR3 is TGCAGCGTTGTAGGGAAGGGCTACGAGCAGTACTTC. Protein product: CSVVGKGYEQYF.

As DNA, the CDR3 is TGTGCCAGCAGCGCGTTCAGGGGGGCTAATGAGCAGTTCTTC. Its protein is CASSAFRGANEQFF. The genes are TRBV7-2 and TRBJ2-1, with a possible D match to TRBD1 (7 bases). Germline V lookup: CDR1 SGHTA, CDR2 FQGNSA. This CDR3 is built from 14 residues. V shed 5 bases and J shed 7 bases, with 15 bases lying between them.

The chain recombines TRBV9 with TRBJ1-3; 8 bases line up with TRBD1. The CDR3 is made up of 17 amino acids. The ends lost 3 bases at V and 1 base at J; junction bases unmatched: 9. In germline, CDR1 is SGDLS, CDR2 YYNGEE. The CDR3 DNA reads TGTGCCAGCAGCGCCCCACGGACAGGGAAATCTGGAAACACCATATATTTT. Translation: CASSAPRTGKSGNTIYF.

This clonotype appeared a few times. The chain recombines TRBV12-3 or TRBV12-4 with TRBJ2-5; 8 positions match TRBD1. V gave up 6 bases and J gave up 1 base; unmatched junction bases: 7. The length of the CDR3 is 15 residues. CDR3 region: CASSPPDRVQETQYF. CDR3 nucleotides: TGTGCCAGCAGCCCACCGGACAGGGTCCAAGAGACCCAGTACTTC.

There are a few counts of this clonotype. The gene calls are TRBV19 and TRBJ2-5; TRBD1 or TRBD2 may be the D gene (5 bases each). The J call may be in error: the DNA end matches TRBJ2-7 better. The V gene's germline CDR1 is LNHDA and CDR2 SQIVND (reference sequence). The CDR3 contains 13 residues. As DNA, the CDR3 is TGTGCCAGTAGTCCGGGACCACTATACGAGCAGTACTTC. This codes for CASSPGPLYEQYF.

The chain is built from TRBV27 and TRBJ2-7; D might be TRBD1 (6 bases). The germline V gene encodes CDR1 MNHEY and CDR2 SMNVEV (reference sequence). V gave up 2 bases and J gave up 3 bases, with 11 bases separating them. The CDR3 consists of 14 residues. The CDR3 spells CASSLTGNNYEQYF. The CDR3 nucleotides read TGTGCCAGCAGTTTAACAGGGAACAACTACGAGCAGTACTTC.

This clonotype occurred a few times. The CDR3 DNA is TGTGCCAGTAGTACCCGGGACAGGGGAAATAATGAGCAGTTCTTC. This encodes CASSTRDRGNNEQFF. This chain uses TRBV19 with TRBJ2-1; 10 positions match TRBD1. V dropped 4 bases and J dropped 7; count of bases not matched to a gene: 7. The CDR3 loop spans 15 amino acids. Germline lookup yields CDR1 LNHDA and CDR2 SQIVND (reference sequence).

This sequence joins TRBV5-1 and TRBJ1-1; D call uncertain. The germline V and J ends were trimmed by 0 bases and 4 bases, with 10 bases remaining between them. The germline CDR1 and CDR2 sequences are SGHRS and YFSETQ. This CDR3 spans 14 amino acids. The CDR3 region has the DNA TGCGCCAGCAGCTTGGGTAGAGGGCCCACTGAAGCTTTCTTT. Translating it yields CASSLGRGPTEAFF.

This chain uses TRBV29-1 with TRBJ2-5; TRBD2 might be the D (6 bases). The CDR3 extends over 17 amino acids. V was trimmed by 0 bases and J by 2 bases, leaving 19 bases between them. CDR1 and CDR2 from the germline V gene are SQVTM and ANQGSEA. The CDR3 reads CSVEDRRRGISQETQYF. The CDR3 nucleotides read TGCAGCGTTGAAGATCGGAGACGGGGGATATCACAAGAGACCCAGTACTTC.

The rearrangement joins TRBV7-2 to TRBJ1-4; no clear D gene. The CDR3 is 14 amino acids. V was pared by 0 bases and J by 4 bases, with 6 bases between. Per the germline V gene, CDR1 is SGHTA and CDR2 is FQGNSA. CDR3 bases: TGTGCCAGCAGCTTAGCCGGGGTTAATGAAAAACTGTTTTTT. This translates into CASSLAGVNEKLFF.